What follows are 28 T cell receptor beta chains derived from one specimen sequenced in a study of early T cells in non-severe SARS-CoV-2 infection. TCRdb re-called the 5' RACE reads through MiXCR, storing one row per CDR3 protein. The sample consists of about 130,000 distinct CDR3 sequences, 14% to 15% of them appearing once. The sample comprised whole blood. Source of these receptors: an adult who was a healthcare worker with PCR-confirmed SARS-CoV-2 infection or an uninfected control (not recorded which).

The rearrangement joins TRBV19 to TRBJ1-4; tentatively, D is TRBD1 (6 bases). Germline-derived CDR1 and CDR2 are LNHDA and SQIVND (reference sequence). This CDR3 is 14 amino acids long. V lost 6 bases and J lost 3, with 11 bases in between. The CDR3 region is CASRGGTANEKLFF. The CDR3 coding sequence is TGTGCCAGTAGAGGGGGGACGGCTAATGAAAAACTGTTTTTT.

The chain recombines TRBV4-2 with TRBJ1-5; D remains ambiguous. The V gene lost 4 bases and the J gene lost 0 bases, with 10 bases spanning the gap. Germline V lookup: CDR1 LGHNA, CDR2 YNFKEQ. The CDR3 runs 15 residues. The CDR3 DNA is TGTGCCAGCAGCCCCGAGGATTCTAGCAATCAGCCCCAGCATTTT. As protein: CASSPEDSSNQPQHF.

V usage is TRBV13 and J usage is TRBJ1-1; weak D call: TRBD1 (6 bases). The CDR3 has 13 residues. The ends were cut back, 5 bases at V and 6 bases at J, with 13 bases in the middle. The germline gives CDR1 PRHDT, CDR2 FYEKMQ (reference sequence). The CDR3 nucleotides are TGTGCCAGCAGCCTTAACAGGGAGGCTGAAGCTTTCTTT. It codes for CASSLNREAEAFF.

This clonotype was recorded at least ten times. CDR3 coding DNA: TGTGCCAGCTCCTCGTGGGAGGGCACTGAAGCTTTCTTT. This translates into CASSSWEGTEAFF. This chain joins TRBV18 and TRBJ1-1; D remains ambiguous. Germline V CDR1 and CDR2: KGHSH, LQKENI. This CDR3 is built from 13 residues. V was pared by 6 bases and J by 4 bases, with 12 bases between.

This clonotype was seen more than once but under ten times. The CDR3 loop reads CASGGEYGYTF. CDR3 DNA sequence: TGTGCCAGCGGGGGTGAATATGGCTACACCTTC. The J gene is TRBJ1-2, the V gene TRBV7-9, with D tentatively TRBD1 (5 bases). The germline V gene encodes CDR1 SEHNR and CDR2 FQNEAQ (reference sequence). The CDR3 runs 11 residues. V was pared by 8 bases and J by 5 bases, with 9 bases between.

The CDR3 is CASSFGGGGQETQYF. Here the CDR3 DNA reads TGTGCCAGCAGCTTCGGAGGGGGAGGCCAAGAGACCCAGTACTTC. The V call is TRBV7-9, the J call TRBJ2-5, with D possibly called TRBD1 or TRBD2 (6 bases each). V dropped 3 bases and J dropped 1 base, with 12 bases sitting between them. There are 15 residues in the CDR3. Per the germline V gene, CDR1 is SEHNR and CDR2 is FQNEAQ (reference sequence).

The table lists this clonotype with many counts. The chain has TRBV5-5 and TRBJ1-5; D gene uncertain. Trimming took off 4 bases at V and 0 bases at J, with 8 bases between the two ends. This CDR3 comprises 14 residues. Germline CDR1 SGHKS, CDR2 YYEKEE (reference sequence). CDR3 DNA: TGTGCCAGCAGCGCCGGTTATAGCAATCAGCCCCAGCATTTT. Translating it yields CASSAGYSNQPQHF. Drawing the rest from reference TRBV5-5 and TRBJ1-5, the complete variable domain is DAGVTQSPTHLIKTRGQQVTLRCSPISGHKSVSWYQQVLGQGPQFIFQYYEKEERGRGNFPDRFSARQFPNYSSELNVNALLLGDSALYLCASSAGYSNQPQHFGDGTRLSIL.

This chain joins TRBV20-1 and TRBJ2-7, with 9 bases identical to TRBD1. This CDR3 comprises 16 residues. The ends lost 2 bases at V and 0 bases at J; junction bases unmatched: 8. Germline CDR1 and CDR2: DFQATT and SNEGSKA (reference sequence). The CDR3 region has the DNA TGCAGTGCTAGACCCTACAGGGGGCTGGGCTCCTACGAGCAGTACTTC. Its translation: CSARPYRGLGSYEQYF.

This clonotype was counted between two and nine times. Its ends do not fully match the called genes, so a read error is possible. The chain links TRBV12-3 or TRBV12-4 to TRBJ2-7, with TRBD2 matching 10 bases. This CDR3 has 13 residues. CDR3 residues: CASSIAGGYEQYF. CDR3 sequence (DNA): TGTGCCAGCAGTATAGCGGGGGGCTACGAGCAGTACTTC.

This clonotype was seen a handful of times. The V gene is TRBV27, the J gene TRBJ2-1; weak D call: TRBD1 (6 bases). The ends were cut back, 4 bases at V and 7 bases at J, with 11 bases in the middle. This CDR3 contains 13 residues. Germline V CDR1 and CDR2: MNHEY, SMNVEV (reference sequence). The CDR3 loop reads CASSWFQGNEQFF. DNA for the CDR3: TGTGCCAGCAGTTGGTTCCAGGGGAATGAGCAGTTCTTC.

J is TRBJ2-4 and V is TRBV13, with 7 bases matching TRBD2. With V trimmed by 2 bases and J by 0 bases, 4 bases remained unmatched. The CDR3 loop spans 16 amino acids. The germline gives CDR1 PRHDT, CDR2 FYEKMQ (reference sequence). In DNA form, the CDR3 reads TGTGCCAGCAGCTTATGGGCGGGAGTAGCCAAAAACATTCAGTACTTC. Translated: CASSLWAGVAKNIQYF.

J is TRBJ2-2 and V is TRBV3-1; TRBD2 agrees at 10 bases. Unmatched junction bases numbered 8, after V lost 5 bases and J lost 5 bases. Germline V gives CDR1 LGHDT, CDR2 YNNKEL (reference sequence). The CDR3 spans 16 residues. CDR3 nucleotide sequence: TGTGCCAGCAGCATAACTAGCGGGGTAACGACCGGGGAGCTGTTTTTT. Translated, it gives CASSITSGVTTGELFF.

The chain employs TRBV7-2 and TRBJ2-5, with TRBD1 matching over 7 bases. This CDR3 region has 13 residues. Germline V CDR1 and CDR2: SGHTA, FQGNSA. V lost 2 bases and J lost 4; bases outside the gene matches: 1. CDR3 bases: TGTGCCAGCAGCTTAAGGGGGCTAGAGACCCAGTACTTC. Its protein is CASSLRGLETQYF.

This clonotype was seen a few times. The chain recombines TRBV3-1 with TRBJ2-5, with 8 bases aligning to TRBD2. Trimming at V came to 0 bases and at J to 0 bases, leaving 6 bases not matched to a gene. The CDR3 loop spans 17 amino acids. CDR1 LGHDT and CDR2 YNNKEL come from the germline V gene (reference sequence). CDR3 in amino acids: CASSQDTLAVYQETQYF. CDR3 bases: TGTGCCAGCAGCCAAGACACACTAGCGGTGTACCAAGAGACCCAGTACTTC.

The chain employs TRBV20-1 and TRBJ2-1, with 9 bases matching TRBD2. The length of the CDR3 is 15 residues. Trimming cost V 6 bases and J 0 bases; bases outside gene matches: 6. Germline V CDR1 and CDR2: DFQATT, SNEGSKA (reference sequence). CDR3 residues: CSAGGGVSSYNEQFF. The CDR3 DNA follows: TGCAGTGCGGGCGGGGGGGTAAGCTCCTACAATGAGCAGTTCTTC.

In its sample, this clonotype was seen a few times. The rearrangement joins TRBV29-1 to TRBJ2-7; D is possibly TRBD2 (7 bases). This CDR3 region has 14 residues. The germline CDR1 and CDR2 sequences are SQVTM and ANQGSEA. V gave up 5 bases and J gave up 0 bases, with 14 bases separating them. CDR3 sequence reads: CSVWGGSPSYEQYF. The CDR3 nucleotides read TGCAGCGTTTGGGGGGGCTCTCCCTCCTACGAGCAGTACTTC.

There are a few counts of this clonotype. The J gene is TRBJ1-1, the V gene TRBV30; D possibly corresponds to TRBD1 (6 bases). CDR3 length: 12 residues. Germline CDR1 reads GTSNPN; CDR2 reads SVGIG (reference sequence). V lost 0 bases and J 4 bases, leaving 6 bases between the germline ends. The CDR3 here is CAWSVQGTEAFF. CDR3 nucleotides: TGTGCCTGGAGTGTACAGGGCACTGAAGCTTTCTTT.

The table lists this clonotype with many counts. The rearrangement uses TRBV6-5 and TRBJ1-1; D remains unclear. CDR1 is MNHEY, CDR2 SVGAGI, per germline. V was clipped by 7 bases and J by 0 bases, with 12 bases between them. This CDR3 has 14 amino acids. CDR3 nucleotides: TGTGCCAGCAACACCGGGTCCATGAACACTGAAGCTTTCTTT. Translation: CASNTGSMNTEAFF.

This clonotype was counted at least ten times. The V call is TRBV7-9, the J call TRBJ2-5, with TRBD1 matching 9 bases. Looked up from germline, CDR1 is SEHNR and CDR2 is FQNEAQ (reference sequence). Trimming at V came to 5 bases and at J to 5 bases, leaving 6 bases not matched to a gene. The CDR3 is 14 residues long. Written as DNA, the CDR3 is TGTGCCAGCAGCCGGGGACAGGGCTTTGAGACCCAGTACTTC. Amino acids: CASSRGQGFETQYF.

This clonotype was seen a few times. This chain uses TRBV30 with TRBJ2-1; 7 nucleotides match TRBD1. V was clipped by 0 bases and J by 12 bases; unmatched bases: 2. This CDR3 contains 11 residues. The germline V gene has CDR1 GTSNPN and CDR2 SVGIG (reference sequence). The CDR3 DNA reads TGTGCCTGGAGTGTAAGGGACAGGCAGTTCTTC. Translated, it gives CAWSVRDRQFF.

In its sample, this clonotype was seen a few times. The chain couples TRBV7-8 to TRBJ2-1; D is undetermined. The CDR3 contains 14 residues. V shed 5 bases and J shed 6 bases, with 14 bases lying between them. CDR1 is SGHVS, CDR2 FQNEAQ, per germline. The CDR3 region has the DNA TGTGCCAGCAGCACTGACCGGGCTATCAATGAGCAGTTCTTC. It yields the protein CASSTDRAINEQFF. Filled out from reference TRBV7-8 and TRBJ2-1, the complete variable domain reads GAGVSQSPRYKVAKRGQDVALRCDPISGHVSLFWYQQALGQGPEFLTYFQNEAQLDKSGLPSDRFFAERPEGSVSTLKIQRTQQEDSAVYLCASSTDRAINEQFFGPGTRLTVL.

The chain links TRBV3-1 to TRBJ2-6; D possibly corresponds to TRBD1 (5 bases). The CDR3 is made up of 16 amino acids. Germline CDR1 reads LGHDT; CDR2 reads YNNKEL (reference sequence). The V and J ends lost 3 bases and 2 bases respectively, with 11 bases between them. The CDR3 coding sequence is TGTGCCAGCAGCCAGGACACAGGAACTGGGGCCAACGTCCTGACTTTC. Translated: CASSQDTGTGANVLTF.

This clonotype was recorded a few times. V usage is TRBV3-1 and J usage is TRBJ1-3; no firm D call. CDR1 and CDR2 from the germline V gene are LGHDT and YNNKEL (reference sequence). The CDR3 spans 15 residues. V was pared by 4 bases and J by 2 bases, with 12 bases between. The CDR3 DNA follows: TGTGCCAGCAGCCCGGGAGGCCTTCCTGGAAACACCATATATTTT. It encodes CASSPGGLPGNTIYF.

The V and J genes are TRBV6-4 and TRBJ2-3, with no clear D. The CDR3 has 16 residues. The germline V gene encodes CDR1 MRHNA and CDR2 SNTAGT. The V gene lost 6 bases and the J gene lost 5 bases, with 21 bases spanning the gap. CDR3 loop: CASSPSSLSEGDTQYF. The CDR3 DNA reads TGTGCCAGCAGCCCCAGTAGTTTGAGCGAAGGAGATACGCAGTATTTT.

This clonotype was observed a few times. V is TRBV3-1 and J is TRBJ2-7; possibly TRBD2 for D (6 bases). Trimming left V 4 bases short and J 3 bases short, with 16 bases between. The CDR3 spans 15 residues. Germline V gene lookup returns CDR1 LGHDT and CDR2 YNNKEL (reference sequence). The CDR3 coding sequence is TGTGCCAGCAGCCCAGCCCCTGGACTACTCTACGAGCAGTACTTC. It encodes CASSPAPGLLYEQYF.

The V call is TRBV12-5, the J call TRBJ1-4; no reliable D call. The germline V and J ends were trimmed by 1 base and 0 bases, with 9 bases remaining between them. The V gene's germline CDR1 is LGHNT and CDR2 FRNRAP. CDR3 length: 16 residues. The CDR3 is CASGLAPGATNEKLFF. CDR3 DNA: TGTGCTAGTGGTTTGGCCCCGGGTGCAACTAATGAAAAACTGTTTTTT.

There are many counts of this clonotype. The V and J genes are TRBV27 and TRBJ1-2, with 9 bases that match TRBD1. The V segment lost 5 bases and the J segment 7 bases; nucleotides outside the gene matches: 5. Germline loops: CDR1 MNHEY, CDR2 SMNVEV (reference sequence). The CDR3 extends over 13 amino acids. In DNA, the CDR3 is TGTGCCAGCAGTGAATGGGACAGGGCTGGCTACACCTTC. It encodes CASSEWDRAGYTF.

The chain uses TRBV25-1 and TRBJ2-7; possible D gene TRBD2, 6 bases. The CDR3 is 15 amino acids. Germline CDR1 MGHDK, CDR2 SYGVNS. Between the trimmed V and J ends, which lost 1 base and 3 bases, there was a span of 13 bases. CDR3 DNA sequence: TGTGCCAGCAGTGAATCCGGGGGACGGGACTACGAGCAGTACTTC. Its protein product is CASSESGGRDYEQYF.